This TCR beta chain was sequenced for a study of vaccination effects on CD4 cells after COVID-19. Overall study: Samples were collected from three convalescent patients early and late following vaccination. Study findings and constraints: Mainly new vaccine-induced clones made up the post-vaccine spike-reactive clones in convalescents. Clones from infection and from vaccination both contracted markedly late after vaccination. Convalescent patients numbered few in the study; early post-infection timepoints were missing entirely.

Upon completion of approximately ten days in culture, CD4+ T cells were isolated. This person's SARS-CoV-2 infection, confirmed by PCR, occurred between March and December 2020. Each person got two doses of an mRNA SARS-CoV-2 vaccine, BNT162b2 or mRNA-1273. Sequenced by immunoSEQ multiplex PCR; TCRdb stores in-frame clones only, minus some. The sample has 30,000 to 35,000 clones, around 80% seen once. To note about this clone: Its antigen is as yet unknown.

The CDR3 length is 20 residues. The source of this sequence is a human donor who had a prior SARS-CoV-2 infection. V usage is TRBV1 and J usage is TRBJ2-2; TRBD2 is taken as the D call from the table, unchecked against the DNA. TRBV1 is assigned pseudogene status. The sequencing used CD4+ T cells from PBMCs cultured without peptide, collected after COVID-19 vaccination. The CDR3: CTSSQDRSSGRDRNTGELFF. The CDR3 DNA sequence: TGCACCAGCAGCCAAGATAGGTCTAGCGGGAGGGACAGAAACACCGGGGAGCTGTTTTTT.